One and the same sample provided the 4 T cell receptor beta chains below, sequenced in a study of identical twins. TCRdb redid the calling of the 5' RACE reads with MiXCR, one entry per CDR3 protein. This table has hundreds of thousands of distinct CDR3 sequences, roughly an eighth appearing once. These data were likewise used in another study, on yellow fever vaccine responses in identical twins.

Material: PBMCs. The receptors were gathered from a woman aged 18-35 years in good health.

In its sample, this clonotype was seen a few times. J is TRBJ1-4 and V is TRBV20-1; 7 bases agree with TRBD1. Trimming cost V 2 bases and J 2 bases; bases outside gene matches: 2. This CDR3 region has 14 residues. Germline V gene sequence: CDR1 DFQATT, CDR2 SNEGSKA (reference sequence). CDR3 region: CSARKTGTNEKLFF. The DNA of the CDR3 is TGCAGTGCTAGAAAGACAGGGACTAATGAAAAACTGTTTTTT.

The chain links TRBV10-3 to TRBJ2-3; unclear D gene. CDR3 length: 15 residues. Germline assignment: CDR1 ENHRY and CDR2 SYGVKD. Trimming removed 6 bases from V and 1 base from J, with 14 bases in between. This CDR3 reads CAIRAAIGGTDTQYF. The CDR3 nucleotides read TGTGCCATCAGAGCAGCGATTGGAGGCACAGATACGCAGTATTTT.

In its sample, this clonotype was seen a few times. The chain recombines TRBV15 with TRBJ2-5, with D perhaps assigned TRBD1 or TRBD2 (5 bases each). From germline, CDR1 is LNHNV and CDR2 YYDKDF (reference sequence). The germline V and J ends were trimmed by 0 bases and 2 bases, with 10 bases remaining between them. CDR3 length equals 15 residues. CDR3 residues: CATSRDRGQQETQYF. CDR3 nucleotides: TGTGCCACCAGCAGAGATCGGGGCCAACAAGAGACCCAGTACTTC.

Comments on this clonotype: Germline and junction disagree at one end, which may indicate a read error. The chain uses TRBV3-1 and TRBJ2-5, with 7 positions matching TRBD2. The CDR3 loop spans 15 amino acids. CDR1 and CDR2 from the germline V gene are LGHDT and YNNKEL (reference sequence). The CDR3 sequence is CACSQGGGRAETQYF. The CDR3 coding sequence is TGTGCCTGCAGCCAAGGAGGAGGGAGGGCAGAGACCCAGTACTTC.